Given below is one TCR beta chain in context. In the authors' workflow: Nucleated cell counts were estimated from reference gene primer amplification. Profiled with immunoSEQ multiplex PCR; TCRdb holds only in-frame clones, not every one. From that table come the V and J calls and clone size; the DNA was used to work out D and trimming. The sample holds about 99,000 clones, more than 70% seen once. Germline assignment: CDR1 SGHVS and CDR2 FNYEAQ. The length of the CDR3 is 15 residues. The germline V and J ends were trimmed by 0 bases and 6 bases, with 15 bases remaining between them. The data are from a study of blood T cell repertoires in COVID-19. Study information: Material from acute and convalescent COVID-19 was sourced from the United States, Italy and Spain. The analysed material was cDNA or gDNA that came from T cells, B-cell-depleted T cells, or PBMCs.

The receptor comes from a woman in her sixties or seventies with acute or convalescent COVID-19. V gene TRBV7-6 combines with J gene TRBJ2-7, with D possibly matching TRBD2 (6 bases). Sample: peripheral blood. CDR3 region: CASSLAGGSAREQYF. CDR3 DNA: TGTGCCAGCAGCTTAGCGGGGGGATCCGCCCGCGAGCAGTACTTC.